This T cell receptor beta chain is from a study of regulatory T cells in long-lasting Graves disease. The CDR3 loop spans 17 amino acids. Per germline, CDR1 DFQATT and CDR2 SNEGSKA (reference sequence). V was pared by 4 bases and J by 3 bases, with 25 bases between. Combining iRepertoire HTBI primers with Arm-PCR of CDR3 regions, the authors built TCR beta libraries. TCRdb analysed the multiplex PCR reads with MiXCR anew, one entry per CDR3 protein. The sample consists of about 220,000 distinct CDR3 sequences, less than 20% of them appearing once. The time point is: newly diagnosed GD, antithyroid drugs for less than 3 months. PBMC RNA was the source of the TCR library. Another study also made use of these data, one on T cells in Graves' hyperthyroidism and ophthalmopathy.

This clonotype was sampled from a woman in her twenties or thirties with Graves disease. This chain uses TRBV20-1 with TRBJ2-7; D might be TRBD2 (5 bases). The sequencing here drew on peripheral blood mononuclear cells (PBMCs), taken at new diagnosis, from a patient treated with antithyroid drugs. The CDR3 reads CSATNHTRRLTNYEQYF. Written as DNA, the CDR3 is TGCAGTGCTACCAATCATACTAGGCGGCTGACCAACTACGAGCAGTACTTC.